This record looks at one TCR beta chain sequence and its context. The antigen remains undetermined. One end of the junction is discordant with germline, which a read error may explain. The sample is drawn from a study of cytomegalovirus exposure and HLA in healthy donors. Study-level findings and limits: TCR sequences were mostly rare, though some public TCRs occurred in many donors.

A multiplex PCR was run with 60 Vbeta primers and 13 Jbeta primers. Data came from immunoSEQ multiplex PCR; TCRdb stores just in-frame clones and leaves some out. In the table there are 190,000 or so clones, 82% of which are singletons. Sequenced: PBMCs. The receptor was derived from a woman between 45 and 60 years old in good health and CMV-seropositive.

The DNA of the CDR3 is TGTTCCAGCAGCTTAGGCCGGGCGGGTGAAAAACTGTTTTTT. This translates into CSSSLGRAGEKLFF. The V call is TRBV7-9, the J call TRBJ1-4; D gene uncertain. Per germline, CDR1 SEHNR and CDR2 FQNEAQ (reference sequence). The length of the CDR3 is 14 residues.